This T cell receptor beta chain emerged from a study of blood T cell repertoires in COVID-19. Study information: Sources were T cells, B-cell-depleted T cells, or PBMCs; the material itself was cDNA or gDNA.

The V gene's germline CDR1 is LNHDA and CDR2 SQIVND (reference sequence). V was shortened by 5 bases and J by 1 base, with 15 bases between the two germline ends. The CDR3 sequence is 16 residues long. This clone was seen a handful of times. Produced via immunoSEQ multiplex PCR; TCRdb's table is partial and in-frame only. The sample consists of a few hundred thousand clones, more than 70% of them appearing once. The chain is built from TRBV19 and TRBJ1-5, with D possibly matching TRBD1 (5 bases). Sample: peripheral blood. The sequence was obtained from a woman between 18 and 30 years old with acute or convalescent COVID-19. CDR3 region: CASSAPKGVSNQPQHF. The DNA of the CDR3 is TGTGCCAGTAGTGCCCCTAAAGGGGTCAGCAATCAGCCCCAGCATTTT.